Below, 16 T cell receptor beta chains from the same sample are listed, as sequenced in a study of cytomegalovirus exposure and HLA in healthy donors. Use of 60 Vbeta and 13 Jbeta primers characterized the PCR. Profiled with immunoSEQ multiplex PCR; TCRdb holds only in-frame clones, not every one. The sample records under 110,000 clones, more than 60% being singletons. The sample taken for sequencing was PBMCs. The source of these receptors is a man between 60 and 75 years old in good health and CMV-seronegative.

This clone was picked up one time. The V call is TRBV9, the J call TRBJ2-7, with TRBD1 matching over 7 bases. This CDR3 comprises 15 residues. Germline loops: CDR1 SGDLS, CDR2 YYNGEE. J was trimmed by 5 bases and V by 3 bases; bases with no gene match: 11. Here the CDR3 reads CASSAPPRGQDEQYF. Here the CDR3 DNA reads TGTGCCAGCAGCGCCCCCCCGAGGGGGCAAGACGAGCAGTACTTC.

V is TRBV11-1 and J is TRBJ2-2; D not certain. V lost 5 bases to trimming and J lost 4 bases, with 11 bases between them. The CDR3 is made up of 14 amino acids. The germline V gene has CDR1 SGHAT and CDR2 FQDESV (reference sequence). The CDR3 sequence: CASSHDLSTGELFF. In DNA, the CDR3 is TGTGCCAGCAGCCATGACTTGTCCACCGGGGAGCTGTTTTTT.

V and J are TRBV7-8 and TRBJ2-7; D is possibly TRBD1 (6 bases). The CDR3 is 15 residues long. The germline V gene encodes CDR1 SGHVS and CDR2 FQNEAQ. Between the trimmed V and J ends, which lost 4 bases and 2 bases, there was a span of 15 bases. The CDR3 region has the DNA TGTGCCAGCAGCTCCCGACCGACAGGACCCTACGAGCAGTACTTC. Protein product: CASSSRPTGPYEQYF.

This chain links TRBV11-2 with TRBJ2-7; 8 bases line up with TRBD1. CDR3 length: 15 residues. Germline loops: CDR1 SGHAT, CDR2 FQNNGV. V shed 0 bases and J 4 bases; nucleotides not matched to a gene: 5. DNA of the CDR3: TGTGCCAGCAGCTTAGATCTTGGACAGGGTTACGAGCAGTACGTC. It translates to CASSLDLGQGYEQYV.

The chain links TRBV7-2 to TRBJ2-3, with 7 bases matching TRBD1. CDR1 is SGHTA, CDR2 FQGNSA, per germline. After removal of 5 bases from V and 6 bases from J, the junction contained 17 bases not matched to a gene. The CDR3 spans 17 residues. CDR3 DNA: TGTGCCAGCAGCCCCCAAAGTAGGGGGCGGGTAATTGATACGCAGTATTTT. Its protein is CASSPQSRGRVIDTQYF.

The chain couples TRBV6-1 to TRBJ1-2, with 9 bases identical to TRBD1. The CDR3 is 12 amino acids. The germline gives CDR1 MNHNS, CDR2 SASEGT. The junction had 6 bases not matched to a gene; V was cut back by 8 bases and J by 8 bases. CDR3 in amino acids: CASQDRGGGYTF. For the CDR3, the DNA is TGTGCCAGCCAGGACAGGGGAGGAGGCTACACCTTC.

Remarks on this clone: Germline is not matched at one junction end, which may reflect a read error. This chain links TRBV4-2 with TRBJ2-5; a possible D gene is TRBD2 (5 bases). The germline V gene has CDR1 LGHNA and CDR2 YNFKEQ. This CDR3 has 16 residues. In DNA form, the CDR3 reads TGTGCCAGCGGGCGGCAAAGCCGGGGTATAAGAGAGGCCCAGTACTTC. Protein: CASGRQSRGIREAQYF.

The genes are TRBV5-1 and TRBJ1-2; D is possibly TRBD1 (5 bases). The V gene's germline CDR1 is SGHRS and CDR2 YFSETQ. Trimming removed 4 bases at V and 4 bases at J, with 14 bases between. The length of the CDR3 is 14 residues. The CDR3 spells CASSQSDTLYGYTF. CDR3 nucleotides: TGCGCCAGCAGCCAATCGGACACCCTCTATGGCTACACCTTC. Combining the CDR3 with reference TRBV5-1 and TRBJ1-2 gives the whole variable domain KAGVTQTPRYLIKTRGQQVTLSCSPISGHRSVSWYQQTPGQGLQFLFEYFSETQRNKGNFPGRFSGRQFSNSRSEMNVSTLELGDSALYLCASSQSDTLYGYTFGSGTRLTVV.

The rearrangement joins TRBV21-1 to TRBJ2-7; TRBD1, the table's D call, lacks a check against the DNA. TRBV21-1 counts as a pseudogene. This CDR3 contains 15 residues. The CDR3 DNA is TGTGCCAGCAGCAAAGTCCCGGACAGGGTCTACGAGCAGTACTTC. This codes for CASSKVPDRVYEQYF.

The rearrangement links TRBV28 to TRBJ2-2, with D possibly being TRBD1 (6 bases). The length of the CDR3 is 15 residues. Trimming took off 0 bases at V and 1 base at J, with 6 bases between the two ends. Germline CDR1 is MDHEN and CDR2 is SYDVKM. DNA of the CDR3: TGTGCCAGCAGTTTATGGACAGGGAACACCGGGGAGCTGTTTTTT. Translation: CASSLWTGNTGELFF.

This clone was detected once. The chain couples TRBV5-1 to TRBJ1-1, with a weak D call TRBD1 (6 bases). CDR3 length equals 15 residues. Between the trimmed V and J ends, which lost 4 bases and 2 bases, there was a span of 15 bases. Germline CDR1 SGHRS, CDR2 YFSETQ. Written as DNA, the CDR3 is TGCGCCAGCAGCCCTTGGACAGCGAGCAACACTGAAGCTTTCTTT. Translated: CASSPWTASNTEAFF.

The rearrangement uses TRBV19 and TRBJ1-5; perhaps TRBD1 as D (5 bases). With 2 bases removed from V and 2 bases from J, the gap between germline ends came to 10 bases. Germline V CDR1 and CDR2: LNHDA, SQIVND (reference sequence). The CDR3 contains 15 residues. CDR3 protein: CASSIWGGGNQPQHF. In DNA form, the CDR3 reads TGTGCCAGTAGTATATGGGGAGGGGGCAATCAGCCCCAGCATTTT.

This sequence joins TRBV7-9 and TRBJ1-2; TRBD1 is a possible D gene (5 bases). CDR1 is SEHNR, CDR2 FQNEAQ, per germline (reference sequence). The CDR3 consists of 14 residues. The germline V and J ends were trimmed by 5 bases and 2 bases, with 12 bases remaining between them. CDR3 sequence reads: CASSETATNYGYTF. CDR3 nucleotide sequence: TGTGCCAGCAGCGAGACAGCTACAAACTATGGCTACACCTTC.

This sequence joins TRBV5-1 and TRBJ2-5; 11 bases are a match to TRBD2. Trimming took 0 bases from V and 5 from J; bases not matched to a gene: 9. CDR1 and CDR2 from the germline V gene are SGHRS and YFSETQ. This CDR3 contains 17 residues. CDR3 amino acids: CASSLAALAGGWETQYF. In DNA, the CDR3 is TGCGCCAGCAGCTTGGCCGCGCTAGCGGGGGGTTGGGAGACCCAGTACTTC.

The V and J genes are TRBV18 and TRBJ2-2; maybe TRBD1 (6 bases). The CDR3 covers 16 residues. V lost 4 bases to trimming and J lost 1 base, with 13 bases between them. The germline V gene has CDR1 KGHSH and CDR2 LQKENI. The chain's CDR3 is CASSLSTGKNTGELFF. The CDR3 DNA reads TGTGCCAGCTCACTATCGACAGGAAAGAACACCGGGGAGCTGTTTTTT.

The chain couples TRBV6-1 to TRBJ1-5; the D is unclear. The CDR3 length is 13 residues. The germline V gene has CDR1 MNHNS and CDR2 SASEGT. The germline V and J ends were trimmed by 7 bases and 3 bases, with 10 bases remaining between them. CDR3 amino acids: CASTSQINQPQHF. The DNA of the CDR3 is TGTGCCAGCACGTCACAAATCAATCAGCCCCAGCATTTT.